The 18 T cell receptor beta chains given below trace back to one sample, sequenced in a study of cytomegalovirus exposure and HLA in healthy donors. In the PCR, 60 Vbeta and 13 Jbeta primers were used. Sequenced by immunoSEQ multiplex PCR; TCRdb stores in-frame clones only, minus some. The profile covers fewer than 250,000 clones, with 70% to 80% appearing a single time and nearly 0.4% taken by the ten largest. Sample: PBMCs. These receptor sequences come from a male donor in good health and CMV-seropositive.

As DNA, the CDR3 is TGTGCCAGCAGCTTAGTTCCGGACGAGCAGTACTTC. Translated, it gives CASSLVPDEQYF. V usage is TRBV11-1 and J usage is TRBJ2-7; D remains ambiguous. V was cut by 1 base and J by 5 bases, with 6 bases left in between. From germline, CDR1 is SGHAT and CDR2 FQDESV (reference sequence). The CDR3 has 12 amino acids.

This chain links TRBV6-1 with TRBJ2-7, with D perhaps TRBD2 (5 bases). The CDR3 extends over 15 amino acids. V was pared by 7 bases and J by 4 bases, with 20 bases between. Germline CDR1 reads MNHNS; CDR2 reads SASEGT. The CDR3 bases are TGTGCCAGCATCCGGGGTCGGGGTTTCCTTTACGAGCAGTACTTC. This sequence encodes CASIRGRGFLYEQYF.

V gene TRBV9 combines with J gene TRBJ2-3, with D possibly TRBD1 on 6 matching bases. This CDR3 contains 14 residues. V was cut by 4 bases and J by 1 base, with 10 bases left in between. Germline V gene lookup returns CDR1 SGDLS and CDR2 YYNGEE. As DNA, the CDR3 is TGTGCCAGCAGCACCCGACAGGGCACAGATACGCAGTATTTT. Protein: CASSTRQGTDTQYF.

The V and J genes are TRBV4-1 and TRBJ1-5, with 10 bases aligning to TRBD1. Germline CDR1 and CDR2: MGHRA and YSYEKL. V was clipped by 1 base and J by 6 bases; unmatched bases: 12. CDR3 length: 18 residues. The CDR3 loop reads CASSQAIRDRGSLQPQHF. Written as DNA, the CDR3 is TGCGCCAGCAGCCAAGCAATCCGGGACAGGGGCTCTCTTCAGCCCCAGCATTTT.

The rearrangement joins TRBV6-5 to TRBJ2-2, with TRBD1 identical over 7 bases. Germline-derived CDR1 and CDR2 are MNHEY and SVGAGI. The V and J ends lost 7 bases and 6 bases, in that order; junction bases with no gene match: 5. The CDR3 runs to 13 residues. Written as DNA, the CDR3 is TGTGCCAGCACGACAGGGATGGCCGGGGAGCTGTTTTTT. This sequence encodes CASTTGMAGELFF.

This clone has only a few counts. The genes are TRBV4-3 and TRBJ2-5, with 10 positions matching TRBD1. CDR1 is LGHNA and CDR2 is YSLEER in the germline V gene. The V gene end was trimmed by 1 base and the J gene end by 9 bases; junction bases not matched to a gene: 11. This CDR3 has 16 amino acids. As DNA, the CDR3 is TGCGCCAGCAGCCAAGTCCATGGGACAGGGGAGGAGGCCCAGTACTTC. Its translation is CASSQVHGTGEEAQYF.

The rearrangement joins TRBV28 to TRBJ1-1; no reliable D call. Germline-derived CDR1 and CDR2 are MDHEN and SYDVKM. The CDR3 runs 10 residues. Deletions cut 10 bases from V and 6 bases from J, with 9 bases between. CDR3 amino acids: CATREAEAFF. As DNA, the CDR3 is TGTGCCACTAGGGAGGCTGAAGCTTTCTTT.

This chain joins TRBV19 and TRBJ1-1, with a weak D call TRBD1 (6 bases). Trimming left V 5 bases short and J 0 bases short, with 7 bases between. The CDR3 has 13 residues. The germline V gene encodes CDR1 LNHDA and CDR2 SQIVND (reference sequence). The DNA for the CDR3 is TGTGCCAGTAGTGGACAGTTGAACACTGAAGCTTTCTTT. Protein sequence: CASSGQLNTEAFF.

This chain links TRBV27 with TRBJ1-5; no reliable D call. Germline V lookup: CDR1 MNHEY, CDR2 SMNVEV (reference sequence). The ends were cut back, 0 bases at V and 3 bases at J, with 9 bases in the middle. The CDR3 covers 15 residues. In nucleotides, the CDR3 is TGTGCCAGCAGTTTATCGGCAGATGCCAATCAGCCCCAGCATTTT. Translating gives CASSLSADANQPQHF.

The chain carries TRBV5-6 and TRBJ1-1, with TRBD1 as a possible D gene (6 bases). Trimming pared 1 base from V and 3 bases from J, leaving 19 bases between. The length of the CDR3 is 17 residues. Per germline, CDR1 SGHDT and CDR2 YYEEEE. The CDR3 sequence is CASSLHPQGRVDTEAFF. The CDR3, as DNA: TGTGCCAGCAGCTTGCACCCACAGGGCAGAGTAGACACTGAAGCTTTCTTT. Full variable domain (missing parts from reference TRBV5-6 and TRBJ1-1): DAGVTQSPTHLIKTRGQQVTLRCSPKSGHDTVSWYQQALGQGPQFIFQYYEEEERQRGNFPDRFSGHQFPNYSSELNVNALLLGDSALYLCASSLHPQGRVDTEAFFGQGTRLTVV.

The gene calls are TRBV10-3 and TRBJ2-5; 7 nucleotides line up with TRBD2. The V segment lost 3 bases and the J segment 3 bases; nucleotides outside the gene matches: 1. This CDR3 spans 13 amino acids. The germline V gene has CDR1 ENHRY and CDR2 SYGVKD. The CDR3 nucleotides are TGTGCCATCAGTGAAGGGACTAAAGAGACCCAGTACTTC. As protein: CAISEGTKETQYF.

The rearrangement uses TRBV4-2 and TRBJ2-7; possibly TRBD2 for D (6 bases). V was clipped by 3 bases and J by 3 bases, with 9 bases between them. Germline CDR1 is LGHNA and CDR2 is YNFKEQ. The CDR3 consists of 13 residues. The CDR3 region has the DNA TGTGCCAGCAGCCATGGACTACGCTACGAGCAGTACTTC. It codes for CASSHGLRYEQYF.

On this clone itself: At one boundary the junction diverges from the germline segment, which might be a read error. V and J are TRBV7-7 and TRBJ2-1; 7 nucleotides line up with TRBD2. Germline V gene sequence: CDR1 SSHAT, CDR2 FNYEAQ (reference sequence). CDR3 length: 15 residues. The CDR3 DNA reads TGTGCTAGCAGCTTAGCGCCTAGCGGATACAATGAGCAGTTCTTC. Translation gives CASSLAPSGYNEQFF.

Written as DNA, the CDR3 is TGTGCCAGCAGTACTAGGAGCGGGAGAACTGATACGCAGTATTTT. Amino acids: CASSTRSGRTDTQYF. The J gene is TRBJ2-3, the V gene TRBV7-3; the match to TRBD2 covers 8 bases. The germline gives CDR1 SGHTA, CDR2 FQGTGA. Unmatched junction bases numbered 11, after V lost 6 bases and J lost 6 bases. The CDR3 covers 15 residues.

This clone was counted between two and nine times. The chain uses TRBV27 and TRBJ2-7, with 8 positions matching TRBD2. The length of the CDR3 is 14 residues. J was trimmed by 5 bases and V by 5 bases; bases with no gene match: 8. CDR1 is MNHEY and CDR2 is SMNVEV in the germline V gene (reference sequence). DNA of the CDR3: TGTGCCAGCAGTCTGCAGCGGGAGCTTCACGAGCAGTACTTC. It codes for CASSLQRELHEQYF.

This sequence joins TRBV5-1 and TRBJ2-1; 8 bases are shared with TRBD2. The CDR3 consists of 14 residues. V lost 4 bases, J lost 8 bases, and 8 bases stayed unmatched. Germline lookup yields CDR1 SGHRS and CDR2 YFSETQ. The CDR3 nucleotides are TGCGCCAGCAGCAGAGAAGGACTAGCCGATGAGCAGTTCTTC. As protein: CASSREGLADEQFF.

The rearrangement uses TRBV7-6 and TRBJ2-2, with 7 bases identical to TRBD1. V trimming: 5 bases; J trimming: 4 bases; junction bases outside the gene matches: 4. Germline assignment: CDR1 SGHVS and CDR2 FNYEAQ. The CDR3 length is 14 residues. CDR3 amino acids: CASSKGAATGELFF. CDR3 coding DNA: TGTGCCAGCAGCAAGGGGGCAGCCACCGGGGAGCTGTTTTTT.

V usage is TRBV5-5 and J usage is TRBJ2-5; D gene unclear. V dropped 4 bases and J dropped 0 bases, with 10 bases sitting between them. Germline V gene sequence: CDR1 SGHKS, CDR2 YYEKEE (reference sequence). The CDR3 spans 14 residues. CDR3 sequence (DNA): TGTGCCAGCAGCCTGACACTGTACCAAGAGACCCAGTACTTC. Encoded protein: CASSLTLYQETQYF.